The entry below gives a single TCR beta chain sequence along with its context. The antigen is unknown. Without the conserved terminal phenylalanine or tryptophan, this CDR3 likely stems from a read error. The CDR3 spans 15 residues. The germline V gene encodes CDR1 SGHTA and CDR2 FQGNSA. V was clipped by 5 bases and J by 1 base, with 15 bases between them. These data originate in a study of T cell repertoires in cytomegalovirus infection. Study at large: Public TCR beta signatures provided an indication of both CMV infection and a matching HLA type. Findings and limits, study-wide: What dominated the ex vivo response were HLA-C-restricted CMV-specific TCR beta clonotypes.

TCRdb reanalysed the reads using MiXCR and keeps one entry per CDR3 protein. Among 150,000 to 200,000 distinct CDR3 sequences listed, about a sixth were seen once. The TCR comes from a human donor in good health (CMV status not recorded). Some clones in this sample may be carry-over from other donors' samples. V is TRBV7-2 and J is TRBJ2-7, with D perhaps given as TRBD1 or TRBD2 (5 bases each). Sample: CD8+ T cells from PBMCs. The CDR3 DNA is TGTGCCAGCAGCACCCGGTCGGGGCCATCCTACGAGCAGTACCTC. It specifies CASSTRSGPSYEQYL.